The clone carrying this T cell receptor beta chain was recorded many times. This entry is derived from a study of early T cells in non-severe SARS-CoV-2 infection. Study details: Sequencing input comprised bulk RNA from unsorted whole blood; chain pairing was not available.

V lost 6 bases, J lost 4 bases, and 10 bases lay in between. CDR3 length equals 12 residues. From germline, CDR1 is MDHEN and CDR2 SYDVKM. Each cDNA molecule carried a unique molecular identifier. TCRdb re-analysed the 5' RACE reads in MiXCR, keeping a single row per CDR3 protein. This table holds some 36,000 distinct CDR3 sequences, around 6.5% found once. This TCR was sampled from an adult who was a healthcare worker with PCR-confirmed SARS-CoV-2 infection or an uninfected control (not recorded which). The sample was whole blood. The chain has TRBV28 and TRBJ2-7; D not resolved. The CDR3 DNA is TGTGCCAGCAGCCCTACCTTGTACGAGCAGTACTTC. This encodes CASSPTLYEQYF.